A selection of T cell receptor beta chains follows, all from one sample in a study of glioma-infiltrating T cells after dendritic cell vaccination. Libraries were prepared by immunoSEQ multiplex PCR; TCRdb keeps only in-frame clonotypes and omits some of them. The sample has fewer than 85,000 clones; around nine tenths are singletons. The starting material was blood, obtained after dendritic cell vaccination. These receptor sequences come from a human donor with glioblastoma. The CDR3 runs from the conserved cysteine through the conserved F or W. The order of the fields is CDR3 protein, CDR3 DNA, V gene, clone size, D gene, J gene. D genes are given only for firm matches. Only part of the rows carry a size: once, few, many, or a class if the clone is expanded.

CASSWNRGPGANVLTF,TGTGCCAGCAGCTGGAACAGGGGGCCTGGGGCCAACGTCCTGACTTTC,TRBV5-6,.,TRBD1,TRBJ2-6
CASSVNRANTEAFF,TGCGCCAGCAGTGTCAACAGGGCCAACACTGAAGCTTTCTTT,TRBV10-1,.,.,TRBJ1-1
CASSLGGPGELFF,TGCGCCAGCAGCTTGGGAGGTCCCGGGGAGCTGTTTTTT,TRBV5-1,.,.,TRBJ2-2
CASSRRTGTGVSTGNTIYF,TGTGCCAGCTCACGACGGACCGGGACAGGGGTCTCTACTGGAAACACCATATATTTT,TRBV18,.,TRBD1,TRBJ1-3
CASGRGQLIAKNIQYF,TGTGCCAGCGGCAGGGGGCAGTTGATTGCCAAAAACATTCAGTACTTC,TRBV2,.,TRBD1,TRBJ2-4
CASSALQGAGNQPQHF,TGTGCCAGTAGTGCGTTACAGGGAGCAGGCAATCAGCCCCAGCATTTT,TRBV19,.,.,TRBJ1-5
CASSPSGWTYEQYF,TGTGCCAGTAGTCCTAGCGGGTGGACCTACGAGCAGTACTTC,TRBV19,few,TRBD2,TRBJ2-7
CASSTGPNQPQHF,TGTGCCAGCAGCACAGGGCCTAATCAGCCCCAGCATTTT,TRBV11-2,.,.,TRBJ1-5
CATSRGRDRPPVHEKLFF,TGTGCCACCAGCAGAGGAAGGGACAGACCCCCGGTGCATGAAAAACTGTTTTTT,TRBV15,.,TRBD1,TRBJ1-4
CASSSLGAETQYF,TGCGCCAGCAGCAGTCTGGGGGCGGAGACCCAGTACTTC,TRBV5-1,.,.,TRBJ2-5
CASSSGNTEAFF,TGTGCCAGCAGTTCCGGGAACACTGAAGCTTTCTTT,TRBV6-6,few,.,TRBJ1-1
CASSLSASEQFF,TGTGCCAGCAGCTTAAGCGCGAGTGAGCAGTTCTTC,TRBV11-2,once,.,TRBJ2-1
CASSRAGVGNEQFF,TGCGCCAGCAGTCGGGCGGGGGTCGGGAATGAGCAGTTCTTC,TRBV10-1,.,TRBD2,TRBJ2-1
CASSQPGQRLEQYF,TGTGCCAGCAGCCAGCCGGGACAGAGGCTAGAGCAGTACTTC,TRBV4-2,.,TRBD1,TRBJ2-7
CASSPWTGGSYNEQFF,TGTGCCAGCTCACCCTGGACGGGGGGGAGCTACAATGAGCAGTTCTTC,TRBV18,.,TRBD2,TRBJ2-1
CASIWPSGGPSTDTQYF,TGCGCCAGCATTTGGCCTAGCGGGGGTCCTAGCACAGATACGCAGTATTTT,TRBV10-1,.,TRBD2,TRBJ2-3
CASSIRHYNQPQHF,TGTGCCAGTAGTATAAGACATTACAATCAGCCCCAGCATTTT,TRBV19,.,.,TRBJ1-5
CASSLAGEGPRSYEQYF,TGCGCCAGCAGCTTGGCGGGGGAGGGGCCCCGCTCCTACGAGCAGTACTTC,TRBV5-1,.,TRBD2,TRBJ2-7
CASSLPGEETQYF,TGCGCCAGCAGCTTGCCAGGGGAAGAGACCCAGTACTTC,TRBV5-1,.,.,TRBJ2-5
CASSPIRGGGNTEAFF,TGTGCCAGCAGCCCGATTCGGGGGGGAGGGAACACTGAAGCTTTCTTT,TRBV4-2,.,.,TRBJ1-1
CASSPPSGRLYEQYF,TGTGCCAGCAGCCCCCCTAGCGGGAGGCTCTACGAGCAGTACTTC,TRBV7-2,.,TRBD2,TRBJ2-7
CASSSRDSFGNQPQHF,TGTGCCAGCAGCTCCCGAGACAGTTTCGGCAATCAGCCCCAGCATTTT,TRBV28,.,.,TRBJ1-5
CASSFGTANTEAFF,TGTGCCAGCAGCTTTGGAACAGCGAACACTGAAGCTTTCTTT,TRBV5-5,.,.,TRBJ1-1
CASSFAGTAEETQYF,TGCGCCAGCAGCTTCGCTGGGACAGCCGAGGAGACCCAGTACTTC,TRBV5-1,.,TRBD1,TRBJ2-5
CASAPGQGLNTEAFF,TGTGCTAGTGCCCCCGGACAGGGTTTGAACACTGAAGCTTTCTTT,TRBV12-5,.,TRBD1,TRBJ1-1
CASSRPDSPYEQYF,TGTGCCAGCTCACGTCCGGACAGCCCCTACGAGCAGTACTTC,TRBV18,once,.,TRBJ2-7
CASSVGAGYDGNTIYF,TGTGCCAGCAGCGTAGGGGCAGGGTATGACGGAAACACCATATATTTT,TRBV9,few,.,TRBJ1-3
CINPTSNGYTF,TGCATCAACCCCACAAGTAATGGCTACACCTTC,TRBV20-1,once,.,TRBJ1-2
CASSLSGDKNTEAFF,TGCGCCAGCAGCTTGAGCGGGGACAAGAACACTGAAGCTTTCTTT,TRBV5-1,.,.,TRBJ1-1
CASSIRGGRNTNEQYF,TGTGCCAGTAGTATTCGGGGAGGGAGGAATACTAACGAGCAGTACTTC,TRBV19,.,TRBD2,TRBJ2-7
CASSPGHSTDTQYF,TGTGCCAGCAGCCCGGGACACAGCACAGATACGCAGTATTTT,TRBV7-7,.,.,TRBJ2-3
CASRPPDRLEKLFF,TGTGCCAGCAGGCCCCCCGACAGGCTCGAAAAACTGTTTTTT,TRBV6-6,.,.,TRBJ1-4
CASSLKGANTEAFF,TGTGCCAGCAGCTTGAAAGGGGCCAATACCGAAGCTTTCTTT,TRBV5-5,.,.,TRBJ1-1
CASSLDAGQHNEQFF,TGCGCCAGCAGCTTGGATGCGGGACAGCACAATGAGCAGTTCTTC,TRBV5-1,.,.,TRBJ2-1
CASSLRGGGAGEQFF,TGTGCCAGCAGTTTACGGGGCGGGGGGGCTGGTGAGCAGTTCTTC,TRBV28,.,TRBD2,TRBJ2-1
CASSQDGQGNSPLHF,TGCGCCAGCAGCCAAGATGGGCAGGGGAATTCACCCCTCCACTTT,TRBV4-3,.,.,TRBJ1-6
CASSLADGRAWGYTF,TGTGCCAGCAGCTTGGCCGATGGTAGAGCATGGGGCTACACCTTC,TRBV5-6,.,.,TRBJ1-2
CASRLTGSRETQYF,TGTGCCAGCAGGTTGACCGGGAGTCGGGAGACCCAGTACTTC,TRBV11-2,.,.,TRBJ2-5
CASSPRGETQYF,TGTGCCAGCAGCCCCCGGGGAGAGACCCAGTACTTC,TRBV7-2,.,.,TRBJ2-5
CASSQMGQGNYGYTF,TGCGCCAGCAGCCAAATGGGACAGGGGAACTATGGCTACACCTTC,TRBV5-1,few,TRBD1,TRBJ1-2
CASSLASEQYF,TGCGCCAGCAGCTTGGCTTCCGAGCAGTACTTC,TRBV5-1,once,.,TRBJ2-7
CSVVGSRWAFF,TGCAGCGTTGTGGGCTCAAGGTGGGCTTTCTTT,TRBV29-1,once,.,TRBJ1-1
CASSLGLGDRAYEWHF,TGTGCCAGCAGCTTGGGGTTGGGGGACAGAGCCTACGAGTGGCACTTC,TRBV7-9,.,TRBD1,TRBJ2-7
CASSIGQGNTEAFF,TGCGCCAGCAGCATCGGACAGGGGAACACTGAAGCTTTCTTT,TRBV5-1,.,TRBD1,TRBJ1-1
CAIRTSGSDEQYF,TGTGCCATCCGGACTAGCGGGAGCGACGAGCAGTACTTC,TRBV6-6,.,TRBD2,TRBJ2-7
CASSSRQGSIEAFF,TGTGCCAGCAGCTCTCGACAGGGTAGTATTGAAGCTTTCTTT,TRBV11-3,.,TRBD1,TRBJ1-1
CASSYGGADNEQFF,TGTGCCAGCAGTTATGGGGGGGCCGACAATGAGCAGTTCTTC,TRBV6-5,.,.,TRBJ2-1
CASSLSTGGYEKLFF,TGTGCCAGCTCACTCTCGACAGGGGGTTATGAAAAACTGTTTTTT,TRBV18,.,TRBD1,TRBJ1-4
CASMTRDSWTETSGNTIYF,TGTGCCAGTATGACCCGGGACAGCTGGACGGAGACTTCTGGAAACACCATATATTTT,TRBV19,.,TRBD1,TRBJ1-3
CASSLARQGNTEAFF,TGTGCCAGCAGCTTAGCCCGGCAGGGGAACACTGAAGCTTTCTTT,TRBV7-6,.,.,TRBJ1-1
CASSQGGTVQETQYF,TGTGCCAGCAGCCAAGGCGGGACAGTCCAAGAGACCCAGTACTTC,TRBV14,.,.,TRBJ2-5
CASRLGQGGNEAIF,TGTGCCAGTAGACTCGGACAGGGGGGTAATGAAGCGATCTTT,TRBV18,.,TRBD1,TRBJ1-1
CASRGAISYEQYF,TGTGCCAGCAGGGGCGCGATCTCCTACGAGCAGTACTTC,TRBV7-2,.,.,TRBJ2-7
CASSQEGTFTYEQYF,TGCGCCAGCAGCCAAGAGGGGACATTTACCTACGAGCAGTACTTC,TRBV4-1,.,.,TRBJ2-7
CASSKTGGASYGYTF,TGTGCCAGCAGTAAGACAGGGGGCGCCTCCTATGGCTACACCTTC,TRBV28,.,TRBD1,TRBJ1-2
CSVEFSGLGRIQYF,TGCAGCGTTGAGTTCTCGGGACTAGGGAGGATCCAGTACTTC,TRBV29-1,.,TRBD2,TRBJ2-5